A single sample gave rise to the 12 T cell receptor beta chains below, sequenced in a study of graft-versus-host responses after intestinal transplantation. This table comes from immunoSEQ multiplex PCR, and its TCRdb copy is limited to in-frame clones, with some not included. The sample records 50,000 or so clones, around 91% being singletons. This material consisted of PBMCs, taken roughly 120 days after intestinal transplantation. All receptors derive from a human patient who received an intestinal transplant, so some T cells may come from the graft donor.

The CDR3 sequence is CASSRLAGGQDTQYF. The DNA of the CDR3 is TGTGCCAGCAGCCGACTAGCGGGGGGCCAGGATACGCAGTATTTT. V gene TRBV28 combines with J gene TRBJ2-3; TRBD2 matches 13 bases. The CDR3 sequence is 15 residues long. CDR1 and CDR2 from the germline V gene are MDHEN and SYDVKM. Trimming cost V 6 bases and J 6 bases; bases outside gene matches: 6.

The chain recombines TRBV21-1 with TRBJ1-1; no check of the table's D call, TRBD1, against the DNA was made. TRBV21-1 is tagged as a pseudogene. CDR3 length: 14 amino acids. CDR3 sequence (DNA): TGTGCCAGCAGCAGAAGACAGGGGTCGGTTGAAGCTTTCTTT. Translated, it gives CASSRRQGSVEAFF.

The genes are TRBV6-1 and TRBJ1-5; no clear D gene. V shed 1 base and J shed 6 bases, with 13 bases lying between them. The germline V gene has CDR1 MNHNS and CDR2 SASEGT. CDR3 length: 15 residues. The CDR3 region has the DNA TGTGCCAGCAGTGAAGGCGGTCATCGTATTCAGCCCCAGCATTTT. Translating it yields CASSEGGHRIQPQHF.

The DNA for the CDR3 is TGTGCCAGCAGCTTAGCGTTCGGGGGCCGTGGCTACACCTTC. Protein sequence: CASSLAFGGRGYTF. V is TRBV7-9 and J is TRBJ1-2; weak D call: TRBD1 (6 bases). The V end was cut by 0 bases, the J end by 7 bases, with 12 bases between. Germline CDR1 and CDR2: SEHNR and FQNEAQ (reference sequence). The CDR3 has 14 amino acids.

This clone has a handful of counts. The gene calls are TRBV5-4 and TRBJ1-4; D is ambiguous. Per germline, CDR1 SGHNT and CDR2 YYREEE (reference sequence). This CDR3 is built from 14 residues. V lost 4 bases and J 7 bases, leaving 14 bases between the germline ends. Written as DNA, the CDR3 is TGTGCCAGCAGCATGCCGGGAACAGCTGAAAAACTGTTTTTT. This translates into CASSMPGTAEKLFF. Supplemented by reference TRBV5-4 and TRBJ1-4, the full variable domain reads ETGVTQSPTHLIKTRGQQVTLRCSSQSGHNTVSWYQQALGQGPQFIFQYYREEENGRGNFPPRFSGLQFPNYSSELNVNALELDDSALYLCASSMPGTAEKLFFGSGTQLSVL.

CDR3 coding DNA: TGTGCCAGCAGTGAACTCCGTACGCAGTATTTT. Protein: CASSELRTQYF. The V gene is TRBV2, the J gene TRBJ2-3; no firm D call. The CDR3 runs 11 residues. V gave up 2 bases and J gave up 8 bases, with 5 bases separating them. The germline V gene has CDR1 SNHLY and CDR2 FYNNEI.

The chain links TRBV12-5 to TRBJ1-5; no clear D. The CDR3 is 17 residues long. Trimming shortened V by 5 bases and J by 2 bases, and 19 bases separated the two germline ends. Per germline, CDR1 LGHNT and CDR2 FRNRAP. For the CDR3, the DNA is TGTGCTAGTGGTCCCCCTCAGTTGAGGTGGTGCAATCAGCCCCAGCATTTT. Encoded protein: CASGPPQLRWCNQPQHF.

The chain combines TRBV6-5 with TRBJ1-5; weak D call: TRBD1 (6 bases). Between the trimmed V and J ends, which lost 5 bases and 3 bases, there was a span of 14 bases. The CDR3 is 15 amino acids. The germline CDR1 and CDR2 sequences are MNHEY and SVGAGI. The CDR3, as DNA: TGTGCCAGCAGTCCTGAAATGGGGGCCAATCAGCCCCAGCATTTT. The encoded protein is CASSPEMGANQPQHF.

V gene TRBV5-6 combines with J gene TRBJ1-5; no definite D call. The CDR3 contains 14 residues. Germline V gene data show CDR1 as SGHDT and CDR2 as YYEEEE. V lost 2 bases and J lost 0, with 6 bases in between. The CDR3 sequence is CASSLWDSNQPQHF. For the CDR3, the DNA is TGTGCCAGCAGCTTATGGGATAGCAATCAGCCCCAGCATTTT.

The chain joins TRBV29-1 to TRBJ2-3; TRBD2 might be the D (5 bases). Deletions cut 5 bases from V and 11 bases from J, with 14 bases between. The CDR3 sequence is 11 residues long. Per germline, CDR1 SQVTM and CDR2 ANQGSEA. DNA for the CDR3: TGCAGCGTTCCTTGGGTCGGGATGCAGTATTTT. Its protein is CSVPWVGMQYF.

The V and J genes are TRBV5-1 and TRBJ2-3; 7 bases map to TRBD2. The junction had 9 bases not matched to a gene; V was cut back by 1 base and J by 4 bases. The length of the CDR3 is 16 residues. CDR1 is SGHRS, CDR2 YFSETQ, per germline. CDR3 sequence reads: CASSLNAGVFADTQYF. CDR3 in DNA: TGCGCCAGCAGCTTGAACGCGGGAGTTTTCGCAGATACGCAGTATTTT.

CDR3 residues: CASSLVDRGPAGYTF. CDR3 nucleotides: TGTGCCAGCAGTTTGGTGGACAGGGGGCCCGCTGGCTACACCTTC. The genes are TRBV28 and TRBJ1-2; 11 bases align to TRBD1. Germline trimming cut 3 bases from V and 7 bases from J; bases unmatched to any gene: 7. The CDR3 has 15 residues. CDR1 MDHEN and CDR2 SYDVKM come from the germline V gene.